This paragraph covers one TCR beta chain sequence. Its antigen is currently unknown. The entry originates in a study of immune evolution from preneoplasia to lung adenocarcinoma. Patients had resection in Japan or China between about 2014 and 2017. Macro-dissection enriched premalignant or tumor cells before nucleic acid extraction. CDR1 is SGHRS and CDR2 is YFSETQ in the germline V gene. This CDR3 contains 14 residues. Trimming took 0 bases from V and 4 from J, leaving 10 bases between them. Study observations and caveats: Later-stage lesions appeared to have more T cells, more diversity, less clonality. Top clone share appeared to fall from AAH through AIS, MIA, adenocarcinoma.

Sequencing used immunoSEQ multiplex PCR; TCRdb keeps in-frame clones, though not all of them. This sample yields under 8,000 clones, of which 75% to 85% are seen a single time; less than 9% belongs to the top ten. The chain joins TRBV5-1 to TRBJ1-1; no clear D. This clonotype was sampled from a person aged 55-80 years with lung adenocarcinoma. Sequences were obtained from FFPE minimally invasive lung adenocarcinoma tissue. The CDR3 loop is CASSLGTASTEAFF. In DNA form, the CDR3 reads TGCGCCAGCAGCTTGGGGACGGCGAGCACTGAAGCTTTCTTT.